The entry below gives a single TCR beta chain sequence along with its context. The antigen is undetermined. The V segment lost 0 bases and the J segment 12 bases; nucleotides outside the gene matches: 8. Germline V lookup: CDR1 MNHEY, CDR2 SVGAGI. This CDR3 is built from 16 residues. This specimen belongs to a study of beta chain features in type 1 diabetes. On the study more broadly: Age, gender, cell numbers and subset yield matched between patients and controls. Points from the study as a whole: A potential influence of HLA type upon TCRB rearrangement remained unresolved herein.

Of the isolated RNA, all was reverse transcribed, and so the sequenced material was expressed TCRB transcripts. Some clones are missing from TCRdb's copy, which holds only in-frame ones; the method was immunoSEQ multiplex PCR. The sample contains 200,000 to 250,000 clones, 68% of which appear only once. The rearrangement uses TRBV6-5 and TRBJ2-1, with 13 bases matching TRBD2. The sequencing sample was made of naive CD4+ T cells from blood. This TCR was recovered from a man aged 30 to 39 in good health. CDR3 loop: CASSYSSGLAGDPQFF. The CDR3 nucleotides read TGTGCCAGCAGTTACTCGAGCGGACTAGCGGGAGACCCGCAGTTCTTC.